This T cell receptor (beta chain) is drawn from a study of blood T cells in healthy people across ages (dated by TCRdb to about 2015). Broadly, across the study: In model experiments, roughly one uniquely barcoded TCR beta cDNA molecule per two T cells was captured by template switching. To avoid experimental bias, donors of different ages were spread randomly across the sequencing lanes. The study measured age-related changes in TCR beta repertoire diversity using deep sequencing normalized with unique cDNA molecular identifiers. Four age groups were formed from the donors: young (average roughly 15 years), middle-aged (just under 40), aged (over 55) and long-lived (approximately 78). Using the same blood draw, the study looked at two additional independent replicas of 1 million unique cDNA reads for two donors, one aged 18 to 30 and the other aged 80 or older. What the study reported, not specific to this receptor: Bulk unsorted PBMC profiling prevented conclusive comparison of naive and antigen-experienced compartments. Compared with the aged group, more naive CD4+ T cells, fewer expanded clones and increased TCR diversity were shown by the long-lived group, suggesting age selection. The CMV infection status of donors was not known, potentially confounding age-related changes in expanded clonotypes. Total diversity estimates from one million sequenced T cells were considered lower bounds and underestimates. The percentage of naive T cells measured by flow cytometry correlated strongly with observed TCR beta diversity. Observed TCR beta diversity per million T cells fell roughly linearly with age, and a significant reduction was already apparent by age roughly 40.

Trimming removed 5 bases from V and 3 bases from J, leaving 17 bases between the germline ends. CDR1 and CDR2, per the germline V gene, are SGHAT and FQNNGV. The cysteine opens and the phenylalanine closes a CDR3 of 16 amino acids. Solely the CDR3 DNA is kept, with 48 bases framed from the first base. Systemically healthy Caucasian individuals from Russia, approximately 39 in total and aged about 6 to 100 years, were included as donors. Each donor gave roughly 9.5 milliliters of peripheral blood, collected into EDTA-treated Vacutainer tubes. Ficoll-Paque density-gradient centrifugation was used to isolate PBMCs, with at least 7 million obtained per sample. Total RNA, at least 5 micrograms per sample, was extracted from PBMCs with Trizol reagent. For every donor, flow cytometry on a PBMC aliquot measured the percentage of naive CD45RAhigh/CD27high T cells. For this clonotype: The antigen it recognizes is unknown. Base quality data are lacking; no much larger clone is found one base away.

The receptor library was made with 5' RACE. Sequencing was carried out with an Illumina HiSeq 2500. A second PCR of roughly 7 to 11 cycles was performed with a sample-barcoded 5' primer and a J-beta primer mix. A template-switch 5' adaptor carrying 12 random nucleotides introduced a unique molecular identifier onto each TCR beta cDNA molecule. Each sample yielded at least 2.5 million CDR3-containing paired-end reads. First-strand cDNA was synthesized from all RNA with the Mint cDNA synthesis kit, primed by a TRBC-specific oligonucleotide. All cDNA was treated with uracil-DNA glycosylase and then went through a first 18-cycle PCR with the universal primers M1SS and BC2_uni_R. The study's own analysis went as follows. For normalization, 1 million high-quality reads were randomly selected from each sample, with every read carrying a distinct molecular identifier. Reads with shared molecular identifiers were discarded instead of being binned into consensus sequences. MiTCR, set to a Q25 quality threshold and the strictest error-elimination algorithm, was used for CDR3 identification, clonotype clustering and error correction. A nonparametric unseen species model with Euler transformation was used to estimate lower-bound total TCR beta diversity. TCRdb reran the public reads through fastp at Q25 and MiXCR, keeping productive beta chains. Every CDR3 protein is listed once, alongside the most common genes and DNA of its rows. The V and J calls reflect TCRdb's pipeline rather than the authors' work. The sample contains hundreds of thousands of distinct CDR3 sequences, about 62% of them found a single time. Roughly 22% of the sample is held by the ten biggest clonotypes.

This clonotype originated in a man aged 25-45 years in good health. The specimen was blood. This receptor chain uses TRBV11-2 and TRBJ2-1; the D region possibly corresponds to TRBD2 (7 bases align). In nucleotides, the sequence is TGTGCCAGCAGCCCCCGGGGGGCGGGAAGCTACAATGAGCAGTTCTTC. This translates into CASSPRGAGSYNEQFF.